This T cell receptor (beta chain) originates from a study of shared clonotypes between healthy human individuals. Study-level information: The donor group consisted of two women and a few men, aged 18 to 49. Three CD4 naive, three CD4 memory, two CD8 naive and one CD8 memory plate were used per donor.

Germline-derived CDR1 and CDR2 are SSHAT and FNYEAQ (reference sequence). The CDR3 is 14 amino acids. Deep-level running was used for the assay. The authors loaded roughly 200 ng DNA, approximately 30,000 T cell genomes, into sorted-subset replicate PCRs. Measured with immunoSEQ multiplex PCR; TCRdb has only the in-frame clones, and not every one. The sample records some 1 million clones, approximately 70% being singletons. In the case of this clone: A read error may produce the germline difference seen at one junction end.

The V call is TRBV7-7, the J call TRBJ2-3; 8 bases line up with TRBD2. Sequencing input: memory CD4+ T cells sorted from blood. Subset of the sample: CD45RA-negative fraction. This TCR derives from a man younger than 35 in good health. CDR3 loop: CASSSGLDTSAQYF. CDR3 DNA: TGTGCTAGCAGCTCGGGACTAGACACATCCGCGCAGTATTTT.